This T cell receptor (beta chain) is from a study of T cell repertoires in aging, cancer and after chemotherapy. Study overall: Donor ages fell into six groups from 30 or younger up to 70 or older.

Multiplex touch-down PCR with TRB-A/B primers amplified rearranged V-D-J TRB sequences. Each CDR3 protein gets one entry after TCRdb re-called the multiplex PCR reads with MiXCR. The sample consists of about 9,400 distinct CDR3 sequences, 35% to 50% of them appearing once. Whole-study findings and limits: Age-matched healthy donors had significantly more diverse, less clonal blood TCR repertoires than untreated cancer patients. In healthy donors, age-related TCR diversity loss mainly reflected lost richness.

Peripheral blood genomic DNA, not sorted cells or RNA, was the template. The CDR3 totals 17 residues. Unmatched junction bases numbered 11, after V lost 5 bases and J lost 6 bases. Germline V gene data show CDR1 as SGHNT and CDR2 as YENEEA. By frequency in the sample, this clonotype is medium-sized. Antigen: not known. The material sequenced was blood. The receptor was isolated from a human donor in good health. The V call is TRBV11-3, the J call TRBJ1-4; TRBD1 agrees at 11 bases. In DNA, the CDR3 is TGTGCCAGCAGCATGCTGGACAGGGGGCGTCGGGATGAAAAACTGTTTTTT. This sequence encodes CASSMLDRGRRDEKLFF. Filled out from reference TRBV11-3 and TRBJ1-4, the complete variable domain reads EAGVVQSPRYKIIEKKQPVAFWCNPISGHNTLYWYLQNLGQGPELLIRYENEEAVDDSQLPKDRFSAERLKGVDSTLKIQPAELGDSAVYLCASSMLDRGRRDEKLFFGSGTQLSVL.